Described below is a single TCR beta chain sequence and its context. J gave up 4 bases and V 5 bases, and 7 bases lay outside the gene matches. Looked up from germline, CDR1 is MNHEY and CDR2 is SMNVEV (reference sequence). This CDR3 has 15 residues. Original methodology: The authors estimated nucleated cell counts from reference gene primer amplification. Here immunoSEQ multiplex PCR was the method, and the copy in TCRdb shows in-frame clones only, minus some. The V and J calls and clone size were taken over from that table, and D and trimming were inferred from the DNA. The sample includes around 140,000 clones, roughly 80% of them seen just once. This specimen comes from a study of blood T cell repertoires in COVID-19. Study context: Whether acute or convalescent, the COVID-19 samples came from the United States, Italy and Spain. The cDNA or gDNA used as material had been derived from T cells, B-cell-depleted T cells, or PBMCs.

The source material was peripheral blood. The V gene is TRBV27, the J gene TRBJ1-1, with 10 bases lining up with TRBD1. The TCR was taken from a man between 70 and 80 years old who had recovered from COVID-19. CDR3 nucleotide sequence: TGTGCCAGCAGTCCACGACAGGGGGCTCGCACTGAAGCTTTCTTT. Amino acids: CASSPRQGARTEAFF.